Shown below are 29 T cell receptor beta chains from a single sample sequenced in a study of spatial heterogeneity in lung cancer. TCRdb called the 5' RACE reads again in MiXCR, with one record for every CDR3 protein. The sample has about 86,000 distinct CDR3 sequences; roughly 13% are singletons. Specified time point: sample taken at primary tumor resection. No cells were sorted before sequencing. The whole RNA sequenced was extracted from tumor, nontumor lung or frozen PBMC. The sample consisted of PBMCs, taken at surgery. These receptors came from a male donor with early-stage non-small cell lung cancer.

The genes are TRBV29-1 and TRBJ2-7, with 10 bases matching TRBD1. CDR1 is SQVTM, CDR2 ANQGSEA, per germline. V trimming: 5 bases; J trimming: 5 bases; junction bases outside the gene matches: 3. The CDR3 has 12 residues. CDR3 in amino acids: CSVHGTGDEQYF. CDR3 nucleotides: TGCAGCGTTCACGGGACAGGGGACGAGCAGTACTTC.

This clonotype was recorded at least ten times. The rearrangement links TRBV12-3 or TRBV12-4 to TRBJ1-2; the D gene is possibly TRBD1 (6 bases). CDR3 size: 13 residues. V was shortened by 6 bases and J by 2 bases, with 10 bases between the two germline ends. The CDR3 DNA is TGTGCCAGCAGCCACGGACAGAACTATGGCTACACCTTC. As protein: CASSHGQNYGYTF.

The CDR3: CSARARDREDNIQYF. The CDR3 DNA reads TGCAGTGCTAGAGCTAGGGACAGGGAGGATAACATTCAGTACTTC. The V call is TRBV20-1, the J call TRBJ2-4; 9 positions match TRBD1. J lost 7 bases, V lost 1 base, and 8 bases had no gene match. Germline loops: CDR1 DFQATT, CDR2 SNEGSKA (reference sequence). The CDR3 runs to 15 residues.

In this sample, this clonotype turned up a few times. The chain employs TRBV20-1 and TRBJ2-2, with 10 bases fitting TRBD2. With V trimmed by 5 bases and J by 5 bases, 11 bases remained unmatched. CDR1 and CDR2 (germline): DFQATT, SNEGSKA (reference sequence). The CDR3 spans 16 residues. For the CDR3, the DNA is TGCAGTGCTCTAGTCAGCGGGGGGGAGGAAACCGGGGAGCTGTTTTTT. Translating gives CSALVSGGEETGELFF.

This rearrangement joins TRBV7-6 to TRBJ1-5, with TRBD1 as a possible D gene (6 bases). This CDR3 spans 15 amino acids. CDR1 is SGHVS, CDR2 FNYEAQ, per germline. The ends were cut back, 8 bases at V and 2 bases at J, with 16 bases in the middle. The CDR3 region has the DNA TGTGCCAGCCTAAAAGCAGGGGATGGCAATCAGCCCCAGCATTTT. This translates into CASLKAGDGNQPQHF.

This chain links TRBV18 with TRBJ2-5, with 12 nucleotides matching TRBD2. The J segment lost 4 bases and the V segment lost 5 bases, leaving 8 bases of the junction unmatched. Germline V gene data show CDR1 as KGHSH and CDR2 as LQKENI. The CDR3 totals 16 residues. The CDR3 reads CASSSTSGSVPETQYF. CDR3 in DNA: TGTGCCAGCTCATCGACTAGCGGGAGTGTCCCAGAGACCCAGTACTTC.

This clonotype was seen more than once but under ten times. The chain carries TRBV6-1 and TRBJ1-3; a weak D match, TRBD1 (6 bases). This CDR3 comprises 15 residues. Trimming took 6 bases from V and 4 from J, leaving 16 bases between them. From germline, CDR1 is MNHNS and CDR2 SASEGT. The CDR3 loop reads CASSGESGAGNTIYF. CDR3 nucleotide sequence: TGTGCCAGCAGCGGGGAATCGGGGGCCGGAAACACCATATATTTT.

A few counts support this clonotype. The rearrangement links TRBV9 to TRBJ2-5, with 8 bases fitting TRBD1. Germline loops: CDR1 SGDLS, CDR2 YYNGEE. Trimming at V came to 6 bases and at J to 5 bases, leaving 12 bases not matched to a gene. The CDR3 totals 15 residues. The CDR3 nucleotides read TGTGCCAGCACCCTGGAGGACAGGGAATTCGAGACCCAGTACTTC. Encoded protein: CASTLEDREFETQYF.

The genes are TRBV30 and TRBJ1-1; D is unresolved. Trimming removed 2 bases at V and 1 base at J, with 5 bases between. CDR3 length: 12 amino acids. Germline loops: CDR1 GTSNPN, CDR2 SVGIG (reference sequence). In DNA form, the CDR3 reads TGTGCCTGGAGTATGGGGAACACTGAAGCTTTCTTT. Protein: CAWSMGNTEAFF.

This clonotype was picked up a small number of times. The J gene is TRBJ2-2, the V gene TRBV6-5, with 7 bases matching TRBD2. The length of the CDR3 is 14 residues. Germline-derived CDR1 and CDR2 are MNHEY and SVGAGI. V shed 4 bases, J shed 7 bases, and the junction held 6 bases outside the gene matches. This CDR3 reads CASSWEGSGGELFF. Here the CDR3 DNA reads TGTGCCAGCAGTTGGGAGGGGTCTGGCGGGGAGCTGTTTTTT.

V is TRBV19 and J is TRBJ2-2, with 14 bases aligning to TRBD2. This CDR3 contains 19 residues. With 3 bases clipped from V and 3 bases from J, the junction kept 9 bases outside the gene matches. Germline CDR1 LNHDA, CDR2 SQIVND (reference sequence). CDR3 DNA sequence: TGTGCCAGTAGTATCCCGGGACTAGCGGGAGTTCTGGACACCGGGGAGCTGTTTTTT. Residues: CASSIPGLAGVLDTGELFF.

The V and J genes are TRBV2 and TRBJ1-5; 8 positions match TRBD1. Germline CDR1 is SNHLY and CDR2 is FYNNEI. CDR3 length: 16 amino acids. The trim removed 7 bases at V and 1 base at J, leaving 9 bases unmatched. The DNA for the CDR3 is TGTGCCAGCACCCCGACAGGGGAGAGGAGCAATCAGCCCCAGCATTTT. It is translated as CASTPTGERSNQPQHF.

V and J are TRBV10-3 and TRBJ2-3; TRBD2 matches 11 bases. There are 16 residues in the CDR3. The V gene end was trimmed by 11 bases and the J gene end by 0 bases; junction bases not matched to a gene: 10. Germline V gene data show CDR1 as ENHRY and CDR2 as SYGVKD. The CDR3 is CASGLAENPSTDTQYF. The DNA of the CDR3 is TGTGCCTCGGGACTAGCGGAGAACCCTAGCACAGATACGCAGTATTTT.

This clonotype was observed at least ten times. The chain recombines TRBV29-1 with TRBJ2-3; TRBD2 aligns across 7 bases. This CDR3 is 13 amino acids long. In germline, CDR1 is SQVTM, CDR2 ANQGSEA. The V segment lost 3 bases and the J segment 8 bases; nucleotides outside the gene matches: 8. In DNA, the CDR3 is TGCAGCGTTGAGATGCGGGAGCTCAGTACGCAGTATTTT. It codes for CSVEMRELSTQYF.

This clonotype has only a few counts. The CDR3 sequence: CASSFGTRLYEQYF. The CDR3 DNA is TGTGCCAGCAGTTTCGGGACAAGACTGTACGAGCAGTACTTC. V usage is TRBV12-3 or TRBV12-4 and J usage is TRBJ2-7; possibly TRBD1 for D (6 bases). This CDR3 spans 14 amino acids. The germline V and J ends were trimmed by 3 bases and 4 bases, with 13 bases remaining between them.

The sample holds a few counts of this clonotype. The chain couples TRBV30 to TRBJ2-1, with 7 bases lining up with TRBD1. V was pared by 1 base and J by 8 bases, with 8 bases of the junction left unmatched. This CDR3 comprises 14 residues. Germline CDR1 is GTSNPN and CDR2 is SVGIG (reference sequence). The CDR3 loop is CAWSEGGQRDEQFF. The CDR3 region has the DNA TGTGCCTGGAGTGAAGGGGGACAGCGTGATGAGCAGTTCTTC.

This clonotype appeared a few times. The CDR3 reads CAIRAEGVDTQYF. The CDR3 DNA is TGTGCCATCAGGGCGGAGGGCGTCGATACGCAGTATTTT. V is TRBV10-3 and J is TRBJ2-3; maybe TRBD2 (6 bases). There are 13 residues in the CDR3. Trimming stripped 6 bases from V and 6 bases from J, with 13 bases between. CDR1 is ENHRY and CDR2 is SYGVKD in the germline V gene.

This chain connects TRBV10-1 to TRBJ2-7; 9 bases match TRBD1. Germline V gives CDR1 WNHNN, CDR2 SYGVQD (reference sequence). V lost 8 bases and J lost 4; bases outside the gene matches: 9. The CDR3 length is 14 residues. The DNA for the CDR3 is TGCGCCAGCTACCACGGGACAGGGTCTTACGAGCAGTACTTC. Its protein product is CASYHGTGSYEQYF.

With regard to this clonotype: A read error may account for a junction end that differs from germline. The rearrangement joins TRBV7-9 to TRBJ2-1; D perhaps matches TRBD1 (7 bases). This CDR3 has 16 amino acids. The germline V gene encodes CDR1 SEHNR and CDR2 FQNEAQ (reference sequence). The CDR3 reads CSSSSRQGGSYNEQFF. The CDR3 bases are TGTTCCAGCAGCTCGAGACAGGGAGGCTCCTACAATGAGCAGTTCTTC.

This rearrangement joins TRBV7-2 to TRBJ2-3; 9 nucleotides agree with TRBD2. The CDR3 extends over 16 amino acids. The V and J ends lost 5 bases and 5 bases, in that order; junction bases with no gene match: 11. Germline V CDR1 and CDR2: SGHTA, FQGNSA. CDR3 sequence (DNA): TGTGCCAGCAGCCCCCGCGGCGGGGGGGCTCTAGATACGCAGTATTTT. Protein sequence: CASSPRGGGALDTQYF.

This clonotype was counted only a few times. The genes are TRBV29-1 and TRBJ1-2; D remains unclear. The germline gives CDR1 SQVTM, CDR2 ANQGSEA. The CDR3 has 14 amino acids. Trimming left V 6 bases short and J 0 bases short, with 14 bases between. This CDR3 reads CSVIPAVSNYGYTF. The CDR3 bases are TGCAGCGTCATCCCCGCAGTTTCTAACTATGGCTACACCTTC.

This clonotype was recorded a few times. The CDR3: CASSQEGGGGATEAFF. In nucleotides, the CDR3 is TGTGCCAGCAGCCAAGAGGGCGGCGGGGGGGCCACTGAAGCTTTCTTT. The gene calls are TRBV3-1 and TRBJ1-1; D possibly corresponds to TRBD1 (6 bases). The germline V gene encodes CDR1 LGHDT and CDR2 YNNKEL (reference sequence). V lost 0 bases and J lost 4, with 15 bases in between. This CDR3 is 16 amino acids long.

The J gene is TRBJ1-1, the V gene TRBV7-8, with a possible D match to TRBD1 (5 bases). Between the trimmed V and J ends, which lost 10 bases and 5 bases, there was a span of 11 bases. Germline V gene data show CDR1 as SGHVS and CDR2 as FQNEAQ. The CDR3 contains 11 residues. The CDR3 bases are TGTGCCACCACGGGACCAACTGAAGCTTTCTTT. This sequence encodes CATTGPTEAFF.

This clonotype turned up a few times. V gene TRBV7-9 combines with J gene TRBJ2-7; TRBD1 matches 7 bases. The CDR3 extends over 15 amino acids. The junction had 11 bases not matched to a gene; V was cut back by 2 bases and J by 7 bases. CDR1 and CDR2 from the germline V gene are SEHNR and FQNEAQ (reference sequence). The CDR3 DNA is TGTGCCAGCAGCTTACCGGGACAGTTGGACGGGGAGCAGTACTTC. It specifies CASSLPGQLDGEQYF.

This clonotype was observed a few times. The CDR3: CSARVSEADTQYF. The CDR3 coding sequence is TGCAGTGCTAGAGTATCGGAGGCAGATACGCAGTATTTT. This rearrangement joins TRBV20-1 to TRBJ2-3; weak D call: TRBD2 (5 bases). The CDR3 is 13 amino acids. Trimming stripped 1 base from V and 4 bases from J, with 9 bases between. The germline V gene has CDR1 DFQATT and CDR2 SNEGSKA (reference sequence).

The rearrangement uses TRBV5-6 and TRBJ1-6, with D unclear. CDR3 length equals 13 residues. Between the trimmed V and J ends, which lost 4 bases and 7 bases, there was a span of 9 bases. CDR1 and CDR2 (germline): SGHDT, YYEEEE. For the CDR3, the DNA is TGTGCCAGCAGCCAAGCTTCCAATTCACCCCTCCACTTT. This gives the protein CASSQASNSPLHF. Together with reference TRBV5-6 and TRBJ1-6, the CDR3 gives the full variable domain: DAGVTQSPTHLIKTRGQQVTLRCSPKSGHDTVSWYQQALGQGPQFIFQYYEEEERQRGNFPDRFSGHQFPNYSSELNVNALLLGDSALYLCASSQASNSPLHFGNGTRLTVT.

The rearrangement joins TRBV6-1 to TRBJ2-7; D possibly corresponds to TRBD1 (5 bases). In germline, CDR1 is MNHNS, CDR2 SASEGT. CDR3 length equals 13 residues. V lost 5 bases to trimming and J lost 4 bases, with 12 bases between them. This chain's CDR3 is CASSFGHGYEQYF. DNA of the CDR3: TGTGCCAGCAGTTTTGGACATGGGTACGAGCAGTACTTC.

The chain employs TRBV7-2 and TRBJ2-3, with a possible D match to TRBD2 (5 bases). CDR3 size: 17 residues. The germline V gene encodes CDR1 SGHTA and CDR2 FQGNSA. V was cut by 1 base and J by 3 bases, with 17 bases left in between. The CDR3 region is CASSLVGEAVGTDTQYF. CDR3 sequence (DNA): TGTGCCAGCAGCTTAGTCGGGGAAGCCGTGGGAACAGATACGCAGTATTTT. Full variable domain (outside the CDR3, taken from reference TRBV7-2 and TRBJ2-3): GAGVSQSPSNKVTEKGKDVELRCDPISGHTALYWYRQSLGQGLEFLIYFQGNSAPDKSGLPSDRFSAERTGGSVSTLTIQRTQQEDSAVYLCASSLVGEAVGTDTQYFGPGTRLTVL.

A few counts support this clonotype. The V call is TRBV12-3 or TRBV12-4, the J call TRBJ1-2; 7 nucleotides match TRBD1. Trimming at V came to 2 bases and at J to 4 bases, leaving 10 bases not matched to a gene. The CDR3 spans 16 residues. CDR3: CASSLSAGGLLYGYTF. The CDR3 region has the DNA TGTGCCAGCAGTTTATCTGCAGGGGGTCTCCTCTATGGCTACACCTTC.